A single sample gave rise to the 26 T cell receptor beta chains below, sequenced in a study of T cells in Graves' hyperthyroidism and ophthalmopathy. The TCR beta CDR3 regions underwent amplification using RNA transcripts as the source. RT-PCR in the first round (using the HTBI primer set) targeted the TCR CDR3. TCRdb fed the multiplex PCR reads into MiXCR, producing one record per CDR3 protein. Of more than 300,000 distinct CDR3 sequences in the sample, about 15% were seen once. The specimen was blood. The origin of the receptors is a woman aged 30 to 39 with Graves' ophthalmopathy.

V and J are TRBV20-1 and TRBJ2-7, with D hard to call. The CDR3 totals 13 residues. Trimming took off 2 bases at V and 2 bases at J, with 10 bases between the two ends. In germline, CDR1 is DFQATT, CDR2 SNEGSKA (reference sequence). The CDR3 loop is CSARFIRTYEQYF. CDR3 nucleotide sequence: TGCAGTGCTAGATTCATACGTACCTACGAGCAGTACTTC.

This clonotype was detected ten times or more. The chain uses TRBV2 and TRBJ1-2, with TRBD1 matching 10 bases. With V trimmed by 5 bases and J by 5 bases, 8 bases remained unmatched. Germline values: CDR1 SNHLY, CDR2 FYNNEI. There are 15 residues in the CDR3. For the CDR3, the DNA is TGTGCCAGCAGTTGGGCCGGGACAGGGGTATATGGCTACACCTTC. This translates into CASSWAGTGVYGYTF.

This clonotype has at least ten counts. The chain couples TRBV12-3 or TRBV12-4 to TRBJ1-4, with a tentative D call TRBD1 (6 bases). The CDR3 has 14 residues. V lost 4 bases and J 5 bases, leaving 11 bases between the germline ends. CDR3 loop: CASSSRGENEKLFF. The CDR3 nucleotides are TGTGCCAGCAGTTCCAGGGGAGAAAATGAAAAACTGTTTTTT.

This clonotype was counted only a few times. A junction boundary mismatches the germline segment, possibly from a read error. The CDR3 here is CTSGRQAANYEQYF. The CDR3 bases are TGTACCAGCGGGAGGCAAGCAGCCAACTACGAGCAGTACTTC. The genes are TRBV25-1 and TRBJ2-7; 9 bases line up with TRBD2. CDR1 and CDR2 from the germline V gene are MGHDK and SYGVNS. The CDR3 sequence is 14 residues long.

V is TRBV6-1 and J is TRBJ2-3, with D unclear. V was shortened by 2 bases and J by 2 bases, with 5 bases between the two germline ends. Germline V gene sequence: CDR1 MNHNS, CDR2 SASEGT. The CDR3 contains 13 residues. DNA for the CDR3: TGTGCCAGCAGTGAAACAGTCACAGATACGCAGTATTTT. Its protein product is CASSETVTDTQYF.

With respect to this clonotype: Just one base apart from a much larger clone, this may be a read error. This rearrangement joins TRBV6-5 to TRBJ2-5; TRBD2 agrees at 9 bases. Unmatched junction bases numbered 9, after V lost 8 bases and J lost 5 bases. The CDR3 runs 14 residues. Germline V gene lookup returns CDR1 MNHEY and CDR2 SVGAGI. The CDR3 bases are TGTGCCAGCGGTTCCGCGGGGGGGGCCGAGACCCAGTACTTC. Translation gives CASGSAGGAETQYF.

This clonotype came up many times. The genes are TRBV2 and TRBJ2-1; D remains unclear. Germline V gives CDR1 SNHLY, CDR2 FYNNEI. This CDR3 region has 15 residues. Trimming shortened V by 7 bases and J by 0 bases, and 13 bases separated the two germline ends. CDR3 sequence reads: CASMGGASSYNEQFF. CDR3 coding DNA: TGTGCCAGCATGGGCGGAGCGAGCTCCTACAATGAGCAGTTCTTC.

The rearrangement joins TRBV7-9 to TRBJ1-4, with 9 positions matching TRBD1. The CDR3 covers 15 residues. Trimming at V came to 5 bases and at J to 7 bases, leaving 8 bases not matched to a gene. The germline CDR1 and CDR2 sequences are SEHNR and FQNEAQ (reference sequence). CDR3 protein: CASSIPGQGIEKLFF. Written as DNA, the CDR3 is TGTGCCAGCAGCATACCGGGACAGGGTATTGAAAAACTGTTTTTT. Drawing the rest from reference TRBV7-9 and TRBJ1-4, the complete variable domain is DTGVSQNPRHKITKRGQNVTFRCDPISEHNRLYWYRQTLGQGPEFLTYFQNEAQLEKSRLLSDRFSAERPKGSFSTLEIQRTEQGDSAMYLCASSIPGQGIEKLFFGSGTQLSVL.

This clonotype was found a few times. The chain links TRBV11-3 to TRBJ2-7, with TRBD2 matching over 11 bases. The CDR3 covers 15 residues. In germline, CDR1 is SGHNT, CDR2 YENEEA. V gave up 5 bases and J gave up 5 bases; unmatched junction bases: 8. The CDR3 spells CASSLGGGLADEQYF. Here the CDR3 DNA reads TGTGCCAGCAGCCTAGGAGGGGGACTAGCGGACGAGCAGTACTTC.

This clonotype was seen repeatedly, ten times or more. The chain uses TRBV18 and TRBJ1-1, with D perhaps matching TRBD1 (5 bases). This CDR3 region has 16 residues. Germline CDR1 KGHSH, CDR2 LQKENI. Trimming left V 2 bases short and J 2 bases short, with 15 bases between. CDR3 DNA: TGTGCCAGCTCACCAATCGCGCGACAGACAAACACTGAAGCTTTCTTT. It is translated as CASSPIARQTNTEAFF.

This clonotype came up many times. The chain employs TRBV13 and TRBJ1-2, with unresolved D. V lost 5 bases, J lost 3 bases, and 16 bases lay in between. The germline gives CDR1 PRHDT, CDR2 FYEKMQ (reference sequence). This CDR3 is 15 amino acids long. Written as DNA, the CDR3 is TGTGCCAGCAGCCCCAGAACGGGGAACTACTATGGCTACACCTTC. It yields the protein CASSPRTGNYYGYTF.

The table lists this clonotype with many counts. The chain joins TRBV28 to TRBJ1-6; D gene ambiguous. The CDR3 spans 14 residues. The germline V gene has CDR1 MDHEN and CDR2 SYDVKM. Between the trimmed V and J ends, which lost 5 bases and 10 bases, there was a span of 15 bases. This chain's CDR3 is CASSKVLQESPLHF. CDR3 nucleotide sequence: TGTGCCAGCAGTAAAGTTCTCCAAGAGTCACCCCTCCACTTT.

This clonotype was counted only a few times. The CDR3 coding sequence is TGTGCCAGCAGTCGAGGGGGGGCAGAAGCTTTCTTT. It specifies CASSRGGAEAFF. V gene TRBV12-3 or TRBV12-4 combines with J gene TRBJ1-1; D might be TRBD1 (6 bases). The length of the CDR3 is 12 residues. The V end was cut by 5 bases, the J end by 8 bases, with 12 bases between.

J is TRBJ2-1 and V is TRBV19; TRBD1 is a possible D gene (6 bases). Per germline, CDR1 LNHDA and CDR2 SQIVND (reference sequence). This CDR3 is 15 amino acids long. Trimming took off 4 bases at V and 1 base at J, with 11 bases between the two ends. CDR3 protein: CASSTGQRSYNEQFF. CDR3 in DNA: TGTGCCAGTAGTACCGGACAGAGATCCTACAATGAGCAGTTCTTC.

The chain joins TRBV20-1 to TRBJ2-7; 12 bases line up with TRBD2. In germline, CDR1 is DFQATT, CDR2 SNEGSKA (reference sequence). The CDR3 runs to 15 residues. With V trimmed by 4 bases and J by 3 bases, 7 bases remained unmatched. CDR3 bases: TGCAGTGCTACCCGACTAGCGGGGGCCAACTACGAGCAGTACTTC. This codes for CSATRLAGANYEQYF.

This clonotype was found many times. The V and J genes are TRBV28 and TRBJ2-7; 11 bases match TRBD1. Germline V gene data show CDR1 as MDHEN and CDR2 as SYDVKM. There are 15 residues in the CDR3. Losses at the gene ends were 2 bases for V and 5 bases for J; bases not matched to a gene: 5. The CDR3 DNA reads as TGTGCCAGCAGTTTACTTCCGGGACAGGGGGACGAGCAGTACTTC. This codes for CASSLLPGQGDEQYF.

This clonotype was counted at least ten times. The chain has TRBV28 and TRBJ1-4, with 7 bases identical to TRBD1. Trimming cost V 11 bases and J 5 bases; bases outside gene matches: 8. This CDR3 has 13 amino acids. From germline, CDR1 is MDHEN and CDR2 SYDVKM. The CDR3 sequence: CAVLRDRNEKLFF. CDR3 sequence (DNA): TGTGCCGTACTCCGGGACAGAAATGAAAAACTGTTTTTT.

There are many counts of this clonotype. V usage is TRBV12-3 or TRBV12-4 and J usage is TRBJ1-1; 7 nucleotides align to TRBD1. With 3 bases clipped from V and 6 bases from J, the junction kept 7 bases outside the gene matches. The CDR3 totals 14 residues. The CDR3 reads CASSFQGTAPEAFF. The CDR3 DNA reads as TGTGCCAGCAGTTTTCAAGGGACAGCGCCTGAAGCTTTCTTT.

Many counts were recorded for this clonotype. V and J are TRBV5-1 and TRBJ1-1; unclear D gene. V was shortened by 4 bases and J by 6 bases, with 19 bases between the two germline ends. CDR1 SGHRS and CDR2 YFSETQ come from the germline V gene. The CDR3 totals 15 residues. CDR3 loop: CASSRETTSTAEAFF. The CDR3 DNA sequence: TGCGCCAGCAGCAGAGAGACAACCAGTACCGCTGAAGCTTTCTTT.

As to this clonotype: Germline is not matched at one junction end, which may reflect a read error. The chain uses TRBV5-1 and TRBJ2-3, with 15 bases identical to TRBD2. The germline gives CDR1 SGHRS, CDR2 YFSETQ. This CDR3 has 20 residues. The CDR3 protein is CASSLRGLAGGYISTDTQYF. The DNA for the CDR3 is TGTGCCAGCAGCCTCCGGGGACTAGCGGGGGGTTACATTAGCACAGATACGCAGTATTTT.

The rearrangement uses TRBV11-2 and TRBJ2-7; 9 positions match TRBD2. The J call may not be correct, given that the DNA end is closer to TRBJ2-1. CDR1 and CDR2 from the germline V gene are SGHAT and FQNNGV. The CDR3 contains 14 residues. This CDR3 reads CASSFGGGAYEQFF. The CDR3 DNA sequence: TGTGCCAGCAGCTTCGGCGGGGGGGCCTACGAGCAGTTCTTC.

Ten or more counts support this clonotype. This rearrangement joins TRBV6-1 to TRBJ2-7; D is tentatively TRBD1 or TRBD2 (6 bases each). The CDR3 is 13 residues long. Germline values: CDR1 MNHNS, CDR2 SASEGT. V gave up 5 bases and J gave up 2 bases, with 10 bases separating them. The DNA for the CDR3 is TGTGCCAGCAGTCCCGGGGGCCCCTACGAGCAGTACTTC. This codes for CASSPGGPYEQYF.

This clonotype was seen ten or more times. The chain links TRBV15 to TRBJ1-6; D gene unclear. This CDR3 contains 16 residues. Germline V gives CDR1 LNHNV, CDR2 YYDKDF (reference sequence). V was clipped by 0 bases and J by 7 bases, with 13 bases between them. CDR3 protein: CATSRDRTDSNSPLHF. Here the CDR3 DNA reads TGTGCCACCAGCAGAGATCGAACGGATAGCAATTCACCCCTCCACTTT. Full variable domain (rest looked up from reference TRBV15 and TRBJ1-6): DAMVIQNPRYQVTQFGKPVTLSCSQTLNHNVMYWYQQKSSQAPKLLFHYYDKDFNNEADTPDNFQSRRPNTSFCFLDIRSPGLGDTAMYLCATSRDRTDSNSPLHFGNGTRLTVT.

In its sample, this clonotype was seen many times. The J gene is TRBJ2-7, the V gene TRBV20-1; 8 nucleotides agree with TRBD2. Germline-derived CDR1 and CDR2 are DFQATT and SNEGSKA (reference sequence). V lost 5 bases to trimming and J lost 2 bases; unmatched junction nucleotides: 2. This CDR3 has 12 amino acids. The CDR3 sequence is CSASGGAYEQYF. The CDR3 DNA is TGCAGTGCTTCCGGGGGGGCCTACGAGCAGTACTTC.

This clonotype appeared many times. The chain employs TRBV9 and TRBJ2-7; 8 bases agree with TRBD2. Germline lookup yields CDR1 SGDLS and CDR2 YYNGEE. The CDR3 contains 15 residues. V gave up 3 bases and J gave up 2 bases; unmatched junction bases: 7. The DNA for the CDR3 is TGTGCCAGCAGCGACGGATCGGGGGGGGCCTACGAGCAGTACTTC. It yields the protein CASSDGSGGAYEQYF.

The V gene is TRBV2, the J gene TRBJ1-5, with TRBD1 identical over 10 bases. Trimming took 1 base from V and 7 from J; bases not matched to a gene: 4. Germline assignment: CDR1 SNHLY and CDR2 FYNNEI. This CDR3 comprises 15 residues. CDR3: CASSEDSGQGQPQHF. CDR3 nucleotides: TGTGCCAGCAGTGAAGACTCGGGACAGGGGCAGCCCCAGCATTTT.